A single sample gave rise to the 27 T cell receptor beta chains below, sequenced in a study of cytomegalovirus exposure and HLA in healthy donors. Amplification used 60 Vbeta primers and 13 Jbeta primers. TCRdb keeps only in-frame clones here, not all; method: immunoSEQ multiplex PCR. The sample carries 250,000 to 350,000 clones, about 80% recorded once. The sample taken for sequencing was PBMCs. Source of these receptors: a girl aged 2 to 10 in good health and CMV-seronegative.

CDR3 sequence (DNA): TGTGCCAGTAGTATCGACAGGCTGATTCAGCCCCAGCATTTT. Protein: CASSIDRLIQPQHF. The chain couples TRBV19 to TRBJ1-5; TRBD1 is a possible D gene (6 bases). This CDR3 has 14 residues. V dropped 3 bases and J dropped 6 bases, with 12 bases sitting between them. CDR1 LNHDA and CDR2 SQIVND come from the germline V gene (reference sequence).

The rearrangement uses TRBV19 and TRBJ1-5; TRBD1 agrees at 8 bases. CDR3 length: 14 amino acids. Germline trimming cut 7 bases from V and 2 bases from J; bases unmatched to any gene: 4. Germline CDR1 and CDR2: LNHDA and SQIVND (reference sequence). As DNA, the CDR3 is TGTGCCAGTAACGACAGGGGAGGCAATCAGCCCCAGCATTTT. This translates into CASNDRGGNQPQHF.

The chain recombines TRBV5-1 with TRBJ2-7; weak D call: TRBD2 (6 bases). The V gene's germline CDR1 is SGHRS and CDR2 YFSETQ. Deletions cut 5 bases from V and 5 bases from J, with 20 bases between. The CDR3 loop spans 15 amino acids. This CDR3 is CASSFRTGDGHEQYF. DNA of the CDR3: TGCGCCAGCAGTTTCCGAACGGGGGACGGGCACGAGCAGTACTTC.

V and J are TRBV28 and TRBJ1-1; 8 bases agree with TRBD1. The CDR3 covers 18 residues. V dropped 5 bases and J dropped 0; count of bases not matched to a gene: 14. The germline V gene encodes CDR1 MDHEN and CDR2 SYDVKM. The CDR3 loop is CASSTLQGVHVLNTEAFF. Written as DNA, the CDR3 is TGTGCCAGCAGTACTCTACAGGGGGTCCATGTGTTGAACACTGAAGCTTTCTTT. Combining the CDR3 with reference TRBV28 and TRBJ1-1 gives the whole variable domain DVKVTQSSRYLVKRTGEKVFLECVQDMDHENMFWYRQDPGLGLRLIYFSYDVKMKEKGDIPEGYSVSREKKERFSLILESASTNQTSMYLCASSTLQGVHVLNTEAFFGQGTRLTVV.

The V call is TRBV18, the J call TRBJ2-7, with D maybe TRBD2 (5 bases). V was cut by 3 bases and J by 3 bases, with 12 bases left in between. Germline values: CDR1 KGHSH, CDR2 LQKENI. CDR3 length: 14 amino acids. DNA for the CDR3: TGTGCCAGCTCACCTTACCCCGGGGTCTACGAGCAGTACTTC. It translates to CASSPYPGVYEQYF.

This clone appeared a single time. This chain links TRBV19 with TRBJ2-1; D gene unclear. V was trimmed by 5 bases and J by 0 bases, leaving 14 bases between them. Per germline, CDR1 LNHDA and CDR2 SQIVND (reference sequence). The CDR3 spans 16 residues. CDR3 in amino acids: CASSATVFSSYNEQFF. In DNA, the CDR3 is TGTGCCAGTAGTGCCACAGTATTCAGCTCCTACAATGAGCAGTTCTTC.

This CDR3 is CASGQGVTEAFF. CDR3 DNA sequence: TGTGCCAGCGGACAGGGGGTCACTGAAGCTTTCTTT. The chain recombines TRBV19 with TRBJ1-1, with TRBD1 identical over 10 bases. Germline loops: CDR1 LNHDA, CDR2 SQIVND (reference sequence). Trimming removed 9 bases from V and 4 bases from J; junction bases left unmatched: 2. The CDR3 is 12 amino acids.

J is TRBJ2-2 and V is TRBV7-2; 7 nucleotides line up with TRBD2. V lost 4 bases, J lost 4 bases, and 6 bases stayed unmatched. The CDR3 runs to 15 residues. Germline lookup yields CDR1 SGHTA and CDR2 FQGNSA. CDR3 DNA sequence: TGTGCCAGCAGCTCAGGACTAGGGAGCACCGGGGAGCTGTTTTTT. This translates into CASSSGLGSTGELFF.

V and J are TRBV5-1 and TRBJ2-1; TRBD2 agrees at 14 bases. Germline trimming cut 4 bases from V and 7 bases from J; bases unmatched to any gene: 7. The CDR3 extends over 16 amino acids. Germline assignment: CDR1 SGHRS and CDR2 YFSETQ. The chain's CDR3 is CASSLRLAGGGNEQFF. For the CDR3, the DNA is TGCGCCAGCAGCCTCCGACTAGCGGGAGGGGGTAATGAGCAGTTCTTC.

The J gene is TRBJ1-5, the V gene TRBV4-1; a weak D match, TRBD1 (6 bases). The CDR3 contains 16 residues. The V gene's germline CDR1 is MGHRA and CDR2 YSYEKL. V was clipped by 3 bases and J by 3 bases, with 15 bases between them. CDR3 DNA sequence: TGCGCCAGCAGCCAGCCCCAGGGGCCCCACAATCAGCCCCAGCATTTT. As protein: CASSQPQGPHNQPQHF.

The chain links TRBV7-6 to TRBJ2-3, with 12 positions matching TRBD2. CDR1 and CDR2 from the germline V gene are SGHVS and FNYEAQ. V was clipped by 7 bases and J by 0 bases; unmatched bases: 5. CDR3 length equals 16 residues. CDR3 sequence reads: CASTLAGGPSTDTQYF. CDR3 bases: TGTGCCAGCACCCTAGCGGGAGGGCCCAGCACAGATACGCAGTATTTT.

The chain employs TRBV5-1 and TRBJ2-3; a possible D gene is TRBD1 (7 bases). Germline CDR1 is SGHRS and CDR2 is YFSETQ. CDR3 size: 16 residues. V was trimmed by 0 bases and J by 2 bases, leaving 13 bases between them. The CDR3 sequence: CASSLESGGHTDTQYF. Written as DNA, the CDR3 is TGCGCCAGCAGCTTGGAGTCAGGGGGGCACACAGATACGCAGTATTTT.

This clone appeared once. The rearrangement joins TRBV5-5 to TRBJ2-3; a possible D gene is TRBD2 (6 bases). There are 16 residues in the CDR3. In germline, CDR1 is SGHKS, CDR2 YYEKEE (reference sequence). V was cut by 4 bases and J by 6 bases, with 21 bases left in between. This CDR3 reads CASSNRTTPSLDTQYF. CDR3 in DNA: TGTGCCAGCAGCAACAGGACTACCCCGTCATTGGATACGCAGTATTTT.

This clone was detected once. The chain employs TRBV2 and TRBJ2-5, with unresolved D. The V gene's germline CDR1 is SNHLY and CDR2 FYNNEI. CDR3 size: 13 residues. With 9 bases removed from V and 2 bases from J, the gap between germline ends came to 13 bases. CDR3 DNA: TGTGCCAGTTTATATAGCCTTCAAGAGACCCAGTACTTC. Residues: CASLYSLQETQYF.

This chain uses TRBV6-5 with TRBJ1-1; D is undetermined. Trimming pared 6 bases from V and 8 bases from J, leaving 10 bases between. The germline V gene encodes CDR1 MNHEY and CDR2 SVGAGI. The CDR3 loop spans 11 amino acids. The CDR3: CASRKSREAFF. CDR3 bases: TGTGCCAGCAGAAAAAGCAGGGAAGCTTTCTTT.

The rearrangement uses TRBV27 and TRBJ2-5; D ambiguous. Looked up from germline, CDR1 is MNHEY and CDR2 is SMNVEV (reference sequence). The V end lost 2 bases, the J end lost 2 bases, and 6 bases lay between the germline ends. CDR3 length equals 13 residues. The chain's CDR3 is CASSLGPQETQYF. In DNA, the CDR3 is TGTGCCAGCAGTTTAGGCCCTCAAGAGACCCAGTACTTC.

The sample holds a few counts of this clone. The chain carries TRBV27 and TRBJ2-2; 7 positions match TRBD1. Germline CDR1 reads MNHEY; CDR2 reads SMNVEV (reference sequence). The CDR3 runs to 17 residues. The V gene end was trimmed by 0 bases and the J gene end by 5 bases; junction bases not matched to a gene: 9. The CDR3 here is CASSLSIVTGETGELFF. The DNA of the CDR3 is TGTGCCAGCAGTTTATCGATTGTAACAGGGGAAACCGGGGAGCTGTTTTTT.

The V gene is TRBV6-1, the J gene TRBJ2-7; D might be TRBD1 (5 bases). Trimming cost V 3 bases and J 2 bases, with 11 bases left between them. This CDR3 is built from 14 residues. Looked up from germline, CDR1 is MNHNS and CDR2 is SASEGT. The CDR3 nucleotides read TGTGCCAGCAGTGAGTACAGGCCTACCTACGAGCAGTACTTC. The encoded protein is CASSEYRPTYEQYF.

The chain carries TRBV29-1 and TRBJ1-1, with a weak D call TRBD1 (6 bases). Germline V gene sequence: CDR1 SQVTM, CDR2 ANQGSEA. This CDR3 has 13 amino acids. V lost 6 bases and J lost 7, with 18 bases in between. The chain's CDR3 is CSVYPSGQNEAFF. The CDR3 DNA reads as TGCAGCGTCTATCCTTCCGGACAGAATGAAGCTTTCTTT.

For the CDR3, the DNA is TGTGCCAGCAGTATAGGGAGCTCTGGAAACACCATATATTTT. Amino acid sequence: CASSIGSSGNTIYF. J is TRBJ1-3 and V is TRBV6-5; D not resolved. In germline, CDR1 is MNHEY, CDR2 SVGAGI. Trimming cost V 5 bases and J 0 bases, with 8 bases left between them. This CDR3 has 14 residues.

The rearrangement uses TRBV6-4 and TRBJ1-3; 12 bases map to TRBD1. V lost 5 bases, J lost 7 bases, and 21 bases stayed unmatched. This CDR3 is 20 amino acids long. Germline values: CDR1 MRHNA, CDR2 SNTAGT. The CDR3 spells CASSPPGQGARVFPWNTIYF. CDR3 bases: TGTGCCAGCAGTCCTCCGGGACAGGGGGCGCGGGTGTTTCCTTGGAACACCATATATTTT.

The chain has TRBV5-4 and TRBJ1-1; D is perhaps TRBD1 (5 bases). The CDR3 covers 13 residues. Germline CDR1 SGHNT, CDR2 YYREEE (reference sequence). Trimming stripped 4 bases from V and 11 bases from J, with 18 bases between. The CDR3 DNA is TGTGCCAGCAGCCCGACCCCGGGCCCAGGGGCTTTCTTT. Encoded protein: CASSPTPGPGAFF.

This clone was counted once. This chain uses TRBV28 with TRBJ2-7; a weak D match, TRBD2 (5 bases). V dropped 2 bases and J dropped 4 bases, with 18 bases sitting between them. The CDR3 is 16 residues long. Germline CDR1 is MDHEN and CDR2 is SYDVKM. Written as DNA, the CDR3 is TGTGCCAGCAGTTTAAAACGCGCGGGTGGGAAGTACGAGCAGTACTTC. Encoded protein: CASSLKRAGGKYEQYF.

The V call is TRBV6-5, the J call TRBJ1-2; D possibly corresponds to TRBD1 (5 bases). The length of the CDR3 is 14 residues. Per the germline V gene, CDR1 is MNHEY and CDR2 is SVGAGI. V lost 3 bases to trimming and J lost 5 bases, with 13 bases between them. The CDR3, as DNA: TGTGCCAGCAGTTATGGGGCCGAGACGTATGGCTACACCTTC. It encodes CASSYGAETYGYTF.

The chain recombines TRBV4-2 with TRBJ2-3, with 9 bases that match TRBD2. Germline CDR1 is LGHNA and CDR2 is YNFKEQ. The CDR3 has 18 residues. V lost 5 bases to trimming and J lost 0 bases; unmatched junction nucleotides: 12. The CDR3 spells CASSMTAVTSGSTDTQYF. The CDR3, as DNA: TGTGCCAGCAGCATGACAGCGGTGACTAGCGGTAGCACAGATACGCAGTATTTT.

The chain is built from TRBV9 and TRBJ2-3, with a possible D match to TRBD2 (5 bases). Germline V gene data show CDR1 as SGDLS and CDR2 as YYNGEE. V lost 4 bases to trimming and J lost 0 bases, with 15 bases between them. This CDR3 has 16 residues. CDR3 residues: CASSLRTGSSTDTQYF. CDR3 nucleotides: TGTGCCAGCAGCCTTCGGACTGGATCTAGCACAGATACGCAGTATTTT.

The chain employs TRBV25-1 and TRBJ2-5; 13 bases are a match to TRBD2. With 4 bases clipped from V and 4 bases from J, the junction kept 9 bases outside the gene matches. The CDR3 sequence is 17 residues long. CDR1 is MGHDK, CDR2 SYGVNS, per germline. CDR3 residues: CASSGPGLAGLSETQYF. The CDR3 region has the DNA TGTGCCAGCAGTGGACCGGGACTAGCGGGACTTTCAGAGACCCAGTACTTC.